This T cell receptor beta chain was recovered during a study of T-cell memory formation after mild COVID-19. Study-wide background: Largely, TCR clusters stayed within a single donor.

The study, taken as a whole, reports: Balance between CD4 and CD8 was seen in clones contracting day 15 to 85, and a CD4+ lean was seen in later expanders. For second-wave clones that peaked at day 37, SARS-CoV-2 specificity went unverified.

CDR1 and CDR2 from the germline V gene are SEHNR and FQNEAQ (reference sequence). This CDR3 has 14 amino acids. The ends lost 3 bases at V and 4 bases at J; junction bases unmatched: 4. About this clonotype itself: No antigen is known for it.

Each CDR3 protein gets one entry after TCRdb re-called the 5' RACE reads with MiXCR. The table includes about 470,000 distinct CDR3 sequences, 15% to 20% detected once. V and J are TRBV7-9 and TRBJ1-2, with TRBD1 matching 8 bases. Source material: PBMCs or a T cell subset sorted from them (not recorded which). The clonotype originates from an adult woman who had mild COVID-19 (a few samples of this study predate the infection). Cell type and time point are not known. In DNA, the CDR3 is TGTGCCAGCAGCTTCGCAGGGGGCGGCTATGGCTACACCTTC. It yields the protein CASSFAGGGYGYTF.